This T cell receptor beta chain emerged from a study of T cell responses to AZD1222 COVID-19 vaccine. Broader study findings: Spike was spanned by vaccine-associated CD4 TCRs, with dominance at 160-218 and 743-854.

Note on this clone: What it recognizes is unknown.

Repertoires were generated with immunoSEQ multiplex PCR, while TCRdb's copy carries only in-frame clones and drops some. This sample has about 53,000 clones, with less than 85% found just once. V shed 3 bases and J 2 bases; nucleotides not matched to a gene: 8. Germline loops: CDR1 SGHTA, CDR2 FQGNSA. This CDR3 has 16 amino acids. The chain couples TRBV7-2 to TRBJ2-7, with 9 bases matching TRBD1. The sequencing here drew on peripheral blood, taken on day 0 of AZD1222 vaccination. The receptor comes from an adult in good health. The CDR3 DNA reads TGTGCCAGCAGCTTTTCCTGGGACAGGGTCCCCTACGAGCAGTACTTC. Its protein product is CASSFSWDRVPYEQYF.